This T cell receptor (beta chain) was retrieved from a study of blood T cell repertoires in COVID-19. Whole-study context: Samples taken during acute and convalescent COVID-19 were collected in the United States, Italy and Spain. T cells, B-cell-depleted T cells, or PBMCs supplied cDNA or gDNA.

Per the original data handling: Using reference gene primer amplification, nucleated cell counts were estimated. Data came from immunoSEQ multiplex PCR; TCRdb stores just in-frame clones and leaves some out. From that table come the V and J calls and clone size; the DNA was used to work out D and trimming. The sample holds roughly 61,000 clones, 70% to 90% seen once. The sample was peripheral blood. The clonotype originates from a man aged 40-55 years with active COVID-19.

For the CDR3, the DNA is TGTGCCAGCAGCTATGACAGAAAAGCTTTCTTT. It yields the protein CASSYDRKAFF. The chain carries TRBV11-1 and TRBJ1-1; TRBD1 might be the D (5 bases). The CDR3 is 11 residues long. V was trimmed by 4 bases and J by 9 bases, leaving 9 bases between them. Germline V gene lookup returns CDR1 SGHAT and CDR2 FQDESV (reference sequence).